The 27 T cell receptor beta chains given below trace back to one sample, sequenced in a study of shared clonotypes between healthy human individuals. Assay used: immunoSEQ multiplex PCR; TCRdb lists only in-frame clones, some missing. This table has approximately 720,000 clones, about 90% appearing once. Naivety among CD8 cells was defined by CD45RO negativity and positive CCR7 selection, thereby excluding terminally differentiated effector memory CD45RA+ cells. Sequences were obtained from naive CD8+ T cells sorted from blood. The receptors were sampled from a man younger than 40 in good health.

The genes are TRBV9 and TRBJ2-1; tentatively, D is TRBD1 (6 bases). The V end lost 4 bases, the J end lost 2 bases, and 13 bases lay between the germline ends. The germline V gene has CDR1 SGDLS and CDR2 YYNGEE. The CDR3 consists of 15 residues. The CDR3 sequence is CASSNEQGTYNEQFF. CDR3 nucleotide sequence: TGTGCCAGCAGCAACGAACAGGGAACCTACAATGAGCAGTTCTTC. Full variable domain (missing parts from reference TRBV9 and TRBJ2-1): DSGVTQTPKHLITATGQRVTLRCSPRSGDLSVYWYQQSLDQGLQFLIQYYNGEERAKGNILERFSAQQFPDLHSELNLSSLELGDSALYFCASSNEQGTYNEQFFGPGTRLTVL.

The CDR3 reads CASSLLTGFNTGELFF. CDR3 bases: TGTGCCAGCAGTTTACTTACGGGTTTTAACACCGGGGAGCTGTTTTTT. The J gene is TRBJ2-2, the V gene TRBV28; D uncertain. V was shortened by 2 bases and J by 2 bases, with 12 bases between the two germline ends. This CDR3 has 16 residues. The V gene's germline CDR1 is MDHEN and CDR2 SYDVKM.

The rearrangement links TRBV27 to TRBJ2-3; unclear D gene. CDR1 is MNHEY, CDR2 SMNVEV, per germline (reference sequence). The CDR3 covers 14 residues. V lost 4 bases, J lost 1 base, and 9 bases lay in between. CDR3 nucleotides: TGTGCCAGCAGTTCATCGGCCCGCACAGATACGCAGTATTTT. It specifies CASSSSARTDTQYF.

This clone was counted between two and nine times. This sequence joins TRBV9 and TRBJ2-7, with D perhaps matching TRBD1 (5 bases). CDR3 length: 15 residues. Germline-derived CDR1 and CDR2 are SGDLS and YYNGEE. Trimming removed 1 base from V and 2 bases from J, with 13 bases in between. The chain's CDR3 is CASSVTGQGTYEQYF. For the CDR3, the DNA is TGTGCCAGCAGCGTAACGGGCCAGGGAACCTACGAGCAGTACTTC.

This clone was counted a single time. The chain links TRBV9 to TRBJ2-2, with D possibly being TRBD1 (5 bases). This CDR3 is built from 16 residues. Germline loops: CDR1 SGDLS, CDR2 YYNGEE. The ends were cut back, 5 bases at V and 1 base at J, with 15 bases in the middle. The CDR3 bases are TGTGCCAGCAGTCACCCGGTGGACATGAACACCGGGGAGCTGTTTTTT. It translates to CASSHPVDMNTGELFF.

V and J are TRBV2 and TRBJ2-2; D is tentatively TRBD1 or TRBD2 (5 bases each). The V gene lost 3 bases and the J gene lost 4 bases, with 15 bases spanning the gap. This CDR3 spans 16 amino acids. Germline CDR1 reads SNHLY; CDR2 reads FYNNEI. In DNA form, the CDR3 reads TGTGCCAGCAGTGAGGGGGTAATTTTGGGCACCGGGGAGCTGTTTTTT. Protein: CASSEGVILGTGELFF.

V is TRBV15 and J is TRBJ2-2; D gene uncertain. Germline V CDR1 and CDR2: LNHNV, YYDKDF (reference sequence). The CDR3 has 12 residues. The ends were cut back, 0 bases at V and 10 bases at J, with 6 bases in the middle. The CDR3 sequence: CATSRDLEELFF. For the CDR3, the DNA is TGTGCCACCAGCAGAGATCTTGAGGAGCTGTTTTTT.

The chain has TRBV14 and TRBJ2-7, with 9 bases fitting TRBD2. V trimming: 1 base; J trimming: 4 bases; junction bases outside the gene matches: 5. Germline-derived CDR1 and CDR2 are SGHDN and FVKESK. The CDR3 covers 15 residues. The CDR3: CASSQVSGSIYEQYF. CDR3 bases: TGTGCCAGCAGCCAAGTTAGCGGGAGTATTTACGAGCAGTACTTC.

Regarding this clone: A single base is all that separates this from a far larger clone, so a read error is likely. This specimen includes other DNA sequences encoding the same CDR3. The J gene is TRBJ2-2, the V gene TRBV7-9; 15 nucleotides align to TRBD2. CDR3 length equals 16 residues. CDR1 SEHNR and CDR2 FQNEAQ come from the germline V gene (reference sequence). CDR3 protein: CASSQGTSGRTGELFF. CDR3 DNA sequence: TGTGCTAGCAGCCAAGGGACTAGCGGGAGGACCGGGGAGCTGTTTTTT.

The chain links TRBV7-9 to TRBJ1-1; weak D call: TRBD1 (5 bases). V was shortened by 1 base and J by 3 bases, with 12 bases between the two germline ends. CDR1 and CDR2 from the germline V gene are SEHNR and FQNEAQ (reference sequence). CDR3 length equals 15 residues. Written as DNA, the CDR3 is TGTGCCAGCAGCTTAGGTGGCGGGGGGGACACTGAAGCTTTCTTT. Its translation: CASSLGGGGDTEAFF.

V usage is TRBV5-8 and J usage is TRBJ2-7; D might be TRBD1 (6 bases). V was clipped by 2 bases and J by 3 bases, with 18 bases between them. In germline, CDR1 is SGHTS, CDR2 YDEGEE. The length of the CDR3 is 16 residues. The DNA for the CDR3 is TGTGCCAGCAGCTTTAGCCACAGGGAAGAGGGCTACGAGCAGTACTTC. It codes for CASSFSHREEGYEQYF.

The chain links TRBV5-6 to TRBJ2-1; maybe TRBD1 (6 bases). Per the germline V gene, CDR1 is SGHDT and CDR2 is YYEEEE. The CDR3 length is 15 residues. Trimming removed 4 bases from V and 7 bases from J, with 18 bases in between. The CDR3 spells CASSPITGTQNEQFF. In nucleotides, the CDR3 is TGTGCCAGCAGCCCAATAACAGGGACACAAAATGAGCAGTTCTTC.

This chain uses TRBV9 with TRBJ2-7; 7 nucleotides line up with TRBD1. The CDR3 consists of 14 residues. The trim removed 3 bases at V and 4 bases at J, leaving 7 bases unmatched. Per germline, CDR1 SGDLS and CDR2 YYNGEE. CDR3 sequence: CASSADRNRYEQYF. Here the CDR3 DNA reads TGTGCCAGCAGCGCGGACAGGAATCGATACGAGCAGTACTTC.

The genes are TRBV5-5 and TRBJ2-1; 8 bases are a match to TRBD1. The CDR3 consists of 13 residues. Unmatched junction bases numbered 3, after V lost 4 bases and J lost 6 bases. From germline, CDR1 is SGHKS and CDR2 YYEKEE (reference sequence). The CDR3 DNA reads TGTGCCAGCAGCGACAGGGGCTTCAATGAGCAGTTCTTC. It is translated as CASSDRGFNEQFF.

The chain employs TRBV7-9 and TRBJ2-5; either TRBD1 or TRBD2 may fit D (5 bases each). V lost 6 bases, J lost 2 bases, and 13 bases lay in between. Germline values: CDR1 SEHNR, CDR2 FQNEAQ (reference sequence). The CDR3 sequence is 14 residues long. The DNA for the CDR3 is TGTGCCAGCAGAAACCGGGACGGACAAGAGACCCAGTACTTC. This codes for CASRNRDGQETQYF.

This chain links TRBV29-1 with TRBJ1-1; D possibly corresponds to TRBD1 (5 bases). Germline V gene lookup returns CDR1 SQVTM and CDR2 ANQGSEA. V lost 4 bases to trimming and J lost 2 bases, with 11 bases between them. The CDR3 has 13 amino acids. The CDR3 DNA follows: TGCAGCGTTGCGACAGATCTTAACACTGAAGCTTTCTTT. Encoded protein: CSVATDLNTEAFF.

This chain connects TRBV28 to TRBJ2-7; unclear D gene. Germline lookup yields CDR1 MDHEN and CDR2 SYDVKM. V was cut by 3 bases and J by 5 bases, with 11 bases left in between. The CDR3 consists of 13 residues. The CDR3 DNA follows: TGTGCCAGCAGTTTTGGGCTCCTCGACGAGCAGTACTTC. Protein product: CASSFGLLDEQYF.

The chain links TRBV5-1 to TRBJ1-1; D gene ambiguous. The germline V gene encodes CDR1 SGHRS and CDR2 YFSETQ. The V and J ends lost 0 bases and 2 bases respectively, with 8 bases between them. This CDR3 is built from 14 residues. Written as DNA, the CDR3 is TGCGCCAGCAGCTTGGAAGGGAAAAACACTGAAGCTTTCTTT. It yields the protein CASSLEGKNTEAFF.

The CDR3 nucleotides read TGTGCCAGCAGTGAGATGGGCACCAACAAAGGGGAGCTGTTTTTT. This translates into CASSEMGTNKGELFF. The rearrangement links TRBV25-1 to TRBJ2-2; D gene ambiguous. From germline, CDR1 is MGHDK and CDR2 SYGVNS. V was shortened by 3 bases and J by 8 bases, with 16 bases between the two germline ends. This CDR3 has 15 residues.

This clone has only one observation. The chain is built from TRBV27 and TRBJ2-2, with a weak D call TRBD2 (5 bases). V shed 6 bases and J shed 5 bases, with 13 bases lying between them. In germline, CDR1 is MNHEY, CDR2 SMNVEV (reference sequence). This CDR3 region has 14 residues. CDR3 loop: CASSFSPGTGELFF. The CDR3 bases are TGTGCCAGCAGCTTTAGTCCGGGGACCGGGGAGCTGTTTTTT.

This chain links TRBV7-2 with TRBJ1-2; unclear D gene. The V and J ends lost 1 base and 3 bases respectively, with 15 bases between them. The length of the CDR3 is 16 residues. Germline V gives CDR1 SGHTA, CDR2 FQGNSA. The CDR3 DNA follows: TGTGCCAGCAGCTTAGGGGCCAAAGGACCTTACTATGGCTACACCTTC. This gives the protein CASSLGAKGPYYGYTF. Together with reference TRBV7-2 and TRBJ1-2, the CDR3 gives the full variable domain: GAGVSQSPSNKVTEKGKDVELRCDPISGHTALYWYRQSLGQGLEFLIYFQGNSAPDKSGLPSDRFSAERTGGSVSTLTIQRTQQEDSAVYLCASSLGAKGPYYGYTFGSGTRLTVV.

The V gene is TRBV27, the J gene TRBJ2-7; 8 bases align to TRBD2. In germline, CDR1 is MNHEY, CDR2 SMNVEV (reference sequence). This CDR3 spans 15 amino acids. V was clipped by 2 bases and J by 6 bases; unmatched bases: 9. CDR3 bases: TGTGCCAGCAGTTTAGGGGCGGGAGGAAGCCGCGAGCAGTACTTC. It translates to CASSLGAGGSREQYF.

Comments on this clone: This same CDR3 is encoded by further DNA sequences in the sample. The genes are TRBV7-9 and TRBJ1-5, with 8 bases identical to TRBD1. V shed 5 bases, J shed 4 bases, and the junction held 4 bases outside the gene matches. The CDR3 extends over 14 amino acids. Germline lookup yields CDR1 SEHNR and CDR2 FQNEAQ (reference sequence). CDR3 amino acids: CASSRGTGNQPQHF. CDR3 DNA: TGTGCCAGCAGCCGCGGGACAGGAAATCAGCCCCAGCATTTT.

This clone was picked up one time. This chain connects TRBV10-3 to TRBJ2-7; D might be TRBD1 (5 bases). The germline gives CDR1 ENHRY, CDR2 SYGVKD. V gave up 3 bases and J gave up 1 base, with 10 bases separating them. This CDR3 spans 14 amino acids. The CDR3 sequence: CAISEFTGSYEQYF. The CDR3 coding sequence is TGTGCCATCAGTGAATTTACAGGTTCCTACGAGCAGTACTTC.

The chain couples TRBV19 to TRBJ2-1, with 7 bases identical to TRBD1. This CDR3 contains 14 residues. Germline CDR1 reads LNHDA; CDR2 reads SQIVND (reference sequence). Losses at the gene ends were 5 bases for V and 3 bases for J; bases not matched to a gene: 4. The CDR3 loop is CASSYRDSYNEQFF. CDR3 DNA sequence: TGTGCCAGTAGTTACCGGGACAGCTACAATGAGCAGTTCTTC.

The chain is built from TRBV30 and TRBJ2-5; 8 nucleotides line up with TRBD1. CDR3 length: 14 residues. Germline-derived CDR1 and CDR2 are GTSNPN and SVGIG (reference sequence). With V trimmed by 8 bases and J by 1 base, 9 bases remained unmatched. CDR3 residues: CAATGAYGQETQYF. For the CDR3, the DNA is TGTGCCGCGACAGGGGCGTACGGCCAAGAGACCCAGTACTTC.

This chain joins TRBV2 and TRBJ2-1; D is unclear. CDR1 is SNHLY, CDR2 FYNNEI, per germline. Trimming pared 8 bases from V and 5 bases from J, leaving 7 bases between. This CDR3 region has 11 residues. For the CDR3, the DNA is TGTGCCAGCTGGGCAGACAATGAGCAGTTCTTC. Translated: CASWADNEQFF.